This T cell receptor beta chain is drawn from a study of graft-versus-host responses after intestinal transplantation. Study as a whole: Recipients were given multivisceral, liver-intestinal, or isolated intestinal transplants. Recipients uniformly received anti-thymocyte globulin induction, followed by tacrolimus and steroids for approximately 3 years.

This CDR3 has 19 amino acids. Germline CDR1 and CDR2: MDHEN and SYDVKM. V was trimmed by 6 bases and J by 0 bases, leaving 24 bases between them. TCRdb keeps only in-frame clones here, not all; method: immunoSEQ multiplex PCR. The sample contains under 80,000 clones, 92% of which appear only once. V is TRBV28 and J is TRBJ1-3; D not resolved. Source: PBMCs, taken 98 days after intestinal transplantation. The receptor comes from a human patient who received an intestinal transplant, so some T cells may come from the graft donor. Here the CDR3 DNA reads TGTGCCAGCAGCTCGGGCCCGAAACCCCCGGCAGCCTCTGGAAACACCATATATTTT. As protein: CASSSGPKPPAASGNTIYF.